This TCR beta chain was captured by sequencing in a study of blood T cell repertoires in COVID-19 (dated by TCRdb to the early 2020s). Study-wide context: Samples from collaborators originated in the United States, Italy and Spain and spanned both the acute and convalescent phases of COVID-19. HLA class I and class II types, where available, came from metadata supplied by the sample provider rather than from assay-based typing. Nearly every sample came with metadata listing a de-identified subject ID, COVID-19 status, age in years and sex. The repertoires were released in a freely available public database meant as a resource for research on the immune response to SARS-CoV-2. Subjects who had been exposed to COVID-19, were actively infected with it, or had recovered from it provided the deeply sampled blood TCRbeta repertoires that made up the dataset. The samples were drawn from two sources: the first 160 participants of the ongoing ImmuneRACE study, and 950 to 1,500 subjects contributed by 6 global collaborators. The prospective study material was composed of cDNA or gDNA derived from T cells, B-cell-depleted T cells, or PBMCs.

Beyond this particular receptor, the publication reports: The amount of clinical and demographic metadata varied by source and participant and was provided uncurated.

Points on this clone: There is no known antigen for this receptor. Per-nucleotide qualities are absent, and no much larger clonotype sits a single base away. The sample carries other DNA sequences with the same CDR3.

TCRbeta CDR3 regions were amplified from genomic DNA using the immunoSEQ Assay, a bias-controlled multiplex PCR. The study's own analysis went as follows. Within the assay, amplification of reference gene primers was used to estimate how many nucleated cells each sample contained. To quantify the absolute abundance of each unique TCRbeta CDR3 rearrangement, sequence reads were collapsed and filtered. Productive Simpson clonality was computed per sample as the square root of Simpson's diversity index over productive rearrangements. TCRdb carries this immuneACCESS record with in-frame sequences only. Its versions omit some clonotypes, under half of them owing to an unresolved V gene in the studies checked, with the rest unexplained. The D gene and trimming were derived from the DNA, and the V and J assignments and clone size from that table. This sample comprises a few hundred thousand clones, roughly 90% of them detected only once. Of the sample, roughly 10% is held by the ten largest clones.

Trimming removed 4 bases from V and 5 bases from J, leaving 8 bases between the germline ends. Inclusive of the bounding cysteine and phenylalanine, the CDR3 is 12 residues long. The CDR3 DNA has 36 bases and is translated from base 1. CDR1 and CDR2 are drawn from the germline V gene (reference sequence): LNHDA, SQIVND. At one collaborating source in Seattle, patients were enrolled during active infection and were followed longitudinally through the course of disease. Collaborating institutions collected whole blood in K2EDTA tubes following their own protocols. Collaborator samples were shipped for TCRbeta analysis as frozen whole blood, isolated PBMCs, or DNA extracted from either sample type.

Input material: peripheral blood. Recombination linked TRBV19 to TRBJ1-2, with a tentative D gene TRBD1 over 6 matching bases. This clonotype was sampled from a woman aged 25 to 39 with COVID-19, enrolled during active disease. CDR3 region: CASSRQGYGYTF. Read as DNA, the sequence is TGTGCCAGTAGTAGGCAGGGGTATGGCTACACCTTC.